Below, 9 T cell receptor beta chains from the same sample are listed, as sequenced in a study of glioma-infiltrating T cells after dendritic cell vaccination (dated by TCRdb to the mid-2010s). The library was built by means of the immunoSEQ multiplex PCR assay. TCRdb carries this immuneACCESS record with in-frame sequences only. Its versions omit some clonotypes, under half of them owing to an unresolved V gene in the studies checked, with the rest unexplained. The sample has about 99,000 clones on record, around 80% of them singletons. The ten largest clones capture 5.4% of the sample. The sample's time point label, decoded: after dendritic cell vaccination, including at tumor progression/relapse. Sample: blood, taken after dendritic cell vaccination. The receptors were gathered from a human donor with glioblastoma.

This rearrangement joins TRBV7-9 to TRBJ2-3; D is undetermined. Germline lookup yields CDR1 SEHNR and CDR2 FQNEAQ (reference sequence). The CDR3 contains 14 residues. V was cut by 5 bases and J by 1 base, with 10 bases left in between. In DNA form, the CDR3 reads TGTGCCAGCAGCCCAACTCTCGGCACAGATACGCAGTATTTT. Its protein is CASSPTLGTDTQYF.

This chain uses TRBV6-1 with TRBJ2-3; 8 nucleotides line up with TRBD1. From germline, CDR1 is MNHNS and CDR2 SASEGT. With 7 bases clipped from V and 6 bases from J, the junction kept 9 bases outside the gene matches. CDR3 length: 14 amino acids. The CDR3 sequence: CASKVDREFDTQYF. CDR3 in DNA: TGTGCCAGCAAGGTGGACAGGGAATTTGATACGCAGTATTTT.

This sequence joins TRBV20-1 and TRBJ2-7; tentative D call: TRBD2 (5 bases). Germline loops: CDR1 DFQATT, CDR2 SNEGSKA (reference sequence). The CDR3 consists of 10 residues. For the CDR3, the DNA is TGCAGCACTAGTTACTACGAGCAGTACTTC. Amino acids: CSTSYYEQYF.

The chain recombines TRBV7-9 with TRBJ1-2, with 9 bases matching TRBD1. The CDR3 has 17 amino acids. V lost 3 bases, J lost 7 bases, and 15 bases stayed unmatched. Germline V CDR1 and CDR2: SEHNR, FQNEAQ (reference sequence). CDR3 region: CASSFIPVQGAFFGYTF. In nucleotides, the CDR3 is TGTGCCAGCAGCTTCATCCCGGTACAGGGGGCCTTTTTTGGCTACACCTTC.

The chain is built from TRBV19 and TRBJ1-3; D may be TRBD1 (5 bases). The CDR3 sequence is 17 residues long. V lost 6 bases and J 0 bases, leaving 18 bases between the germline ends. Germline lookup yields CDR1 LNHDA and CDR2 SQIVND (reference sequence). The CDR3 here is CASSTRQPNFSGNTIYF. In DNA form, the CDR3 reads TGTGCCAGTAGCACAAGACAGCCGAACTTCTCTGGAAACACCATATATTTT.

The chain links TRBV13 to TRBJ2-1, with 9 bases that match TRBD1. This CDR3 contains 15 residues. J was trimmed by 6 bases and V by 5 bases; bases with no gene match: 8. Germline V gene lookup returns CDR1 PRHDT and CDR2 FYEKMQ (reference sequence). The CDR3 region is CASSPPGTGSNEQFF. In DNA form, the CDR3 reads TGTGCCAGCAGCCCCCCCGGGACAGGGAGCAATGAGCAGTTCTTC. Complete variable domain (other parts from reference TRBV13 and TRBJ2-1): AAGVIQSPRHLIKEKRETATLKCYPIPRHDTVYWYQQGPGQDPQFLISFYEKMQSDKGSIPDRFSAQQFSDYHSELNMSSLELGDSALYFCASSPPGTGSNEQFFGPGTRLTVL.

The rearrangement joins TRBV6-5 to TRBJ1-1; TRBD1 matches 7 bases. Germline V lookup: CDR1 MNHEY, CDR2 SVGAGI. This CDR3 comprises 16 residues. Trimming removed 2 bases from V and 1 base from J; junction bases left unmatched: 7. CDR3 DNA sequence: TGTGCCAGCAGTTACAGGGACCACAGGGGGAACACTGAAGCTTTCTTT. Amino acid sequence: CASSYRDHRGNTEAFF.

The rearrangement uses TRBV19 and TRBJ1-2; 7 positions agree with TRBD1. The CDR3 contains 14 residues. Trimming cost V 7 bases and J 1 base; bases outside gene matches: 6. Germline CDR1 reads LNHDA; CDR2 reads SQIVND (reference sequence). CDR3 sequence reads: CASTLGQVNYGYTF. The CDR3 DNA reads TGTGCCAGTACCCTCGGACAGGTTAACTATGGCTACACCTTC.

Worth noting for this clone: One junction end does not reproduce the germline sequence, and a read error may be involved. This rearrangement joins TRBV5-6 to TRBJ1-2, with 10 bases fitting TRBD1. In germline, CDR1 is SGHDT, CDR2 YYEEEE. The CDR3 is made up of 16 amino acids. In DNA form, the CDR3 reads TGTGCCAGCAGCACCGGACAGGGGGGCCGGGGAGTGATGACAAACTTC. It is translated as CASSTGQGGRGVMTNF.